Reported below is one TCR beta chain. Its cognate antigen is unknown. The germline V gene has CDR1 GTSNPN and CDR2 SVGIG (reference sequence). The V end lost 3 bases, the J end lost 8 bases, and 13 bases lay between the germline ends. The CDR3 runs to 12 residues. These data come from a study of Tregs in tolerant kidney transplant recipients. Broader study findings: This study did not directly address biological reproducibility. Tregs expanded with activated donor B cells seemed most donor-specific. Few patients were studied, so findings need validation in larger groups.

Method: immunoSEQ multiplex PCR; TCRdb's copy keeps in-frame clones and lacks some. The table includes some 88,000 clones, roughly 92% detected once. Unstimulated regulatory T cells (CD4+CD25+CD127-), CD4+CD25- non-regulatory cells, CD4 and CD8 cells were FACS-sorted from thawed PBMCs. V gene TRBV30 combines with J gene TRBJ1-2; D not resolved. Sample: CD8+ T cells from blood. This clonotype was obtained from a human donor in good health. The CDR3 loop reads CAWSLRVGGYTF. The CDR3 region has the DNA TGTGCCTGGAGCCTTCGGGTAGGAGGCTACACCTTC.